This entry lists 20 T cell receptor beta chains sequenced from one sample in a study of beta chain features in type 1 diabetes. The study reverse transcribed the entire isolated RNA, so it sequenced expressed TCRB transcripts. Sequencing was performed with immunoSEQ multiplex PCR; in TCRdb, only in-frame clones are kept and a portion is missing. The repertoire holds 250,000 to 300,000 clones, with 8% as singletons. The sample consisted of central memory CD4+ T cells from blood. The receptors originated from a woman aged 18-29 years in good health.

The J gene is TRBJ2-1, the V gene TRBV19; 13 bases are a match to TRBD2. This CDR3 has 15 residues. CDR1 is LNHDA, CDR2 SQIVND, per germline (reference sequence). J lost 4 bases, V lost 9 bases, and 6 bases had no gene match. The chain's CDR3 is CASGLAGAGYNEQFF. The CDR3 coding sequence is TGTGCCAGCGGACTAGCGGGAGCGGGATACAATGAGCAGTTCTTC.

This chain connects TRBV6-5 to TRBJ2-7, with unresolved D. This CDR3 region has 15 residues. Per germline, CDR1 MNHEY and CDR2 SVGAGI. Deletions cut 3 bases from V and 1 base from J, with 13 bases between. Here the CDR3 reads CASSYSLWSSYEQYF. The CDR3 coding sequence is TGTGCCAGCAGTTATAGCCTCTGGTCGTCCTACGAGCAGTACTTC.

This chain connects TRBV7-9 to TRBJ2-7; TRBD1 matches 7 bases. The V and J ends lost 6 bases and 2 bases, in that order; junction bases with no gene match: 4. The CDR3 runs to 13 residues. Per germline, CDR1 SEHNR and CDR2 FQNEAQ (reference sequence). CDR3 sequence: CASRGDSTYEQYF. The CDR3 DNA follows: TGTGCCAGCAGGGGGGACAGCACCTACGAGCAGTACTTC.

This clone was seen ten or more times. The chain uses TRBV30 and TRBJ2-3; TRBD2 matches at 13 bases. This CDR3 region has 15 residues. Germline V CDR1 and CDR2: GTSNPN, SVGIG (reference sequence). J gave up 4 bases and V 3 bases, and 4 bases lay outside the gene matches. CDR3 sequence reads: CAWSLLAGGADTQYF. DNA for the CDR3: TGTGCCTGGAGCCTACTAGCGGGAGGGGCAGATACGCAGTATTTT.

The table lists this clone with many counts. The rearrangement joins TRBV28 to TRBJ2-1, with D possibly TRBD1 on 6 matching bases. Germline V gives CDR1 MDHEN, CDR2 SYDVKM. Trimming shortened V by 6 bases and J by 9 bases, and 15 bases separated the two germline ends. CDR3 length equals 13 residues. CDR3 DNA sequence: TGTGCCAGCAGATACACAGGGTTTCCTGAGCAGTTCTTC. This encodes CASRYTGFPEQFF.

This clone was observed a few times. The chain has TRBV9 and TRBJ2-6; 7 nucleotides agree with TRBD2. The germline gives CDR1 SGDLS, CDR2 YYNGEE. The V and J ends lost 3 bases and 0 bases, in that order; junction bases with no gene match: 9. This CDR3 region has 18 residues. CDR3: CASSGGGGRLSGANVLTF. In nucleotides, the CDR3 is TGTGCCAGCAGCGGAGGCGGGGGACGCCTCTCTGGGGCCAACGTCCTGACTTTC.

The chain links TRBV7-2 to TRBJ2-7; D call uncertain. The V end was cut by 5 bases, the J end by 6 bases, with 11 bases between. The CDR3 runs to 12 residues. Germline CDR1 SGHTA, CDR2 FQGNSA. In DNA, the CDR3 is TGTGCCAGCAGCCCTACAGTGGGCGAGCAGTACTTC. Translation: CASSPTVGEQYF.

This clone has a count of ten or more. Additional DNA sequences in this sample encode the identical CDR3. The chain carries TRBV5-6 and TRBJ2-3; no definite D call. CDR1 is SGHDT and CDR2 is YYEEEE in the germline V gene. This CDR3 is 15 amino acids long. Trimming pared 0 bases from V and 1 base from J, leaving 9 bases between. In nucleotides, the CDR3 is TGTGCCAGCAGCTTGGGAGGTCGTGGCACAGATACGCAGTATTTT. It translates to CASSLGGRGTDTQYF.

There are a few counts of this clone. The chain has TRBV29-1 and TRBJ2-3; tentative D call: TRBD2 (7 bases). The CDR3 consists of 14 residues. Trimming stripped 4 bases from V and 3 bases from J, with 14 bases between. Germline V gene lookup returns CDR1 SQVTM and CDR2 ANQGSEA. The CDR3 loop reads CSVAGGAGTDTQYF. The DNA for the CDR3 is TGCAGCGTTGCTGGGGGGGCCGGGACAGATACGCAGTATTTT.

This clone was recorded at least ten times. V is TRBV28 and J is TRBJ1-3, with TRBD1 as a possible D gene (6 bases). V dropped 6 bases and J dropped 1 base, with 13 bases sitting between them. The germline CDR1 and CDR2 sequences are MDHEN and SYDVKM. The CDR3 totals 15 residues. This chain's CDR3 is CASRLIGQSGNTIYF. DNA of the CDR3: TGTGCCAGCAGGCTCATCGGACAGTCTGGAAACACCATATATTTT.

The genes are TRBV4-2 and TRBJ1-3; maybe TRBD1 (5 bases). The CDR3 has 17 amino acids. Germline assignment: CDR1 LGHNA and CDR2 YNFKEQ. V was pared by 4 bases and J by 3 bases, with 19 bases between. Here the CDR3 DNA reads TGTGCCAGCAGCCGAGGGGTTGAGGGTCAGGTTGGAAACACCATATATTTT. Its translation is CASSRGVEGQVGNTIYF.

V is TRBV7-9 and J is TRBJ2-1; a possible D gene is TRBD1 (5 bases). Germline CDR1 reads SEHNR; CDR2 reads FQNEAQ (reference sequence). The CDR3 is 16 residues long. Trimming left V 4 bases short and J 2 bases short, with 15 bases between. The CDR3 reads CASSSPVGRTYNEQFF. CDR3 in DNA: TGTGCCAGCAGCTCCCCGGTGGGGCGGACCTACAATGAGCAGTTCTTC.

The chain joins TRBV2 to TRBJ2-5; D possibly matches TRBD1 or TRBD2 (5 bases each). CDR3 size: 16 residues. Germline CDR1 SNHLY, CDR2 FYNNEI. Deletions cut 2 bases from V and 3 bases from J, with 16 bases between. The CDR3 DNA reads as TGTGCCAGCAGTGAACTCTGGGGCGCGAGGGAAGAGACCCAGTACTTC. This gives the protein CASSELWGAREETQYF.

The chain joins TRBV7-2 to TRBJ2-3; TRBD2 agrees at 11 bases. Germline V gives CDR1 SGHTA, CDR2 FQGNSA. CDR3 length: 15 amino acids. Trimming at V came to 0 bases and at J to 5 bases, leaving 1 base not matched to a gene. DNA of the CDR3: TGTGCCAGCAGCTTAGCCGGGACTAGCGGAGATACGCAGTATTTT. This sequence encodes CASSLAGTSGDTQYF.

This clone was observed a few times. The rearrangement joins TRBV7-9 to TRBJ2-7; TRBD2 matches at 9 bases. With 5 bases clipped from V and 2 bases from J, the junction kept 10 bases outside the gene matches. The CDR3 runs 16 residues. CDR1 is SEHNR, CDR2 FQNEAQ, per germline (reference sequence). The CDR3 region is CASSPALAGYAYEQYF. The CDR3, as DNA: TGTGCCAGCAGCCCGGCCCTAGCGGGATACGCCTACGAGCAGTACTTC.

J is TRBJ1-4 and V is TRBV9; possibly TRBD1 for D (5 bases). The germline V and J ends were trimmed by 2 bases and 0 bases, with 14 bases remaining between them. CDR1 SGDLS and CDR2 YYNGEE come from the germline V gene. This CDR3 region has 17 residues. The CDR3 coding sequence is TGTGCCAGCAGCGTCGGCAGGGAGGCTTCAACTAATGAAAAACTGTTTTTT. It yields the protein CASSVGREASTNEKLFF.

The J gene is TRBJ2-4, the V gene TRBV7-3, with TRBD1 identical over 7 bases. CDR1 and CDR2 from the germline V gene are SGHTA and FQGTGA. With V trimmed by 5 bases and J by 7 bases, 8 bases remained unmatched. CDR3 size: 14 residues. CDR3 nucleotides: TGTGCCAGCAGCCCCGAGACAGGGCGGAACATTCAGTACTTC. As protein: CASSPETGRNIQYF.

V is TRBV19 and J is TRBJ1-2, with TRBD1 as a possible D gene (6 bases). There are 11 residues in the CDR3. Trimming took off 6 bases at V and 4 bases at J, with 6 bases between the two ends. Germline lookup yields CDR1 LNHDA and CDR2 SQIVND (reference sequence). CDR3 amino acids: CASRDSYGYTF. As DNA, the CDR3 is TGTGCCAGTAGGGACAGCTATGGCTACACCTTC.

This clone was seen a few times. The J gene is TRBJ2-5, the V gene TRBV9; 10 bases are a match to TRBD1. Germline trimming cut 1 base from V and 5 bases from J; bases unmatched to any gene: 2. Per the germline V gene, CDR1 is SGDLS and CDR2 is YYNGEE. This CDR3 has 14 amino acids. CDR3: CASSVRQGAETQYF. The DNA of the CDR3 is TGTGCCAGCAGCGTAAGACAGGGGGCTGAGACCCAGTACTTC.

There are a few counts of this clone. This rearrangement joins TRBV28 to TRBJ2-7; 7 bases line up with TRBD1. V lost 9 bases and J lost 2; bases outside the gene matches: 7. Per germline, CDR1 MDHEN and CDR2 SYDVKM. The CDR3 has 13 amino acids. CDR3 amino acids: CASRQGPAYEQYV. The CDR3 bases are TGTGCCAGTCGACAGGGTCCCGCCTACGAGCAGTACGTC.